This T cell receptor (beta chain) was sequenced in a study of CD8 T cells in Susac syndrome. V lost 4 bases and J lost 2; bases outside the gene matches: 8. CDR3 length equals 18 residues. CDR1 is SGHAT, CDR2 FQNNGV, per germline. After extraction with the RNeasy kit, about 0.5 to 1 ug of the RNA was reverse transcribed using random hexamers. Across 54 Vbeta and 13 Jbeta, TCR beta CDR3 was amplified with immunoSEQ multiplex PCR. TCRdb called the immunoSEQ multiplex PCR reads again in MiXCR, with one record for every CDR3 protein. Among a few hundred thousand distinct CDR3 sequences listed, around nine tenths were seen once. Sequencing of TCR beta, carried out with a high-throughput approach, was applied to CD8+ and CD4+ T cells from the blood. The patients who served as multiple sclerosis controls were treatment-naive and had stable or active relapsing-remitting disease that fulfilled the revised McDonald criteria. Negative isolation was used for CD8+ and CD4+ T cells and FACS enrichment for TEMRA cells.

This clonotype was obtained from a human donor with multiple sclerosis. Material for sequencing was CD8+ T cells from PBMCs. The V call is TRBV11-2, the J call TRBJ2-3; 14 nucleotides align to TRBD2. CDR3 in amino acids: CASSSGLAGDLFTDTQYF. As DNA, the CDR3 is TGTGCCAGCAGCTCGGGACTAGCGGGGGACCTTTTCACAGATACGCAGTATTTT.